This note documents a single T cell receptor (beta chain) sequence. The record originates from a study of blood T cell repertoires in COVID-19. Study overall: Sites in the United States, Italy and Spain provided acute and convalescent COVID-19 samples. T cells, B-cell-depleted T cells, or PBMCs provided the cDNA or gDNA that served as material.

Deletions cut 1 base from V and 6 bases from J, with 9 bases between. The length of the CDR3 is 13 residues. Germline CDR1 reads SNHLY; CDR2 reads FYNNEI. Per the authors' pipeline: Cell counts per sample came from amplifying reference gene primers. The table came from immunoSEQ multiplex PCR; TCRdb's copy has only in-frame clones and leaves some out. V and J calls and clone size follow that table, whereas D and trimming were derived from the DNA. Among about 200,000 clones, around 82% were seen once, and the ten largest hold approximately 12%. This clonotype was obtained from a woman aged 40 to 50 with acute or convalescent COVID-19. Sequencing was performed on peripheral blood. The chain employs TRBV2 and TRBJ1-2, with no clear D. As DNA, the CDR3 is TGTGCCAGCAGTGAAGTAAGTTCGGATGGCTACACCTTC. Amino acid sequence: CASSEVSSDGYTF.